This section outlines one T cell receptor (beta chain) sequence together with its context. Its cognate antigen is unknown. This record comes from a study of blood T cells in healthy people across ages. Study-wide points: With unsorted PBMCs, a conclusive comparison of naive versus antigen-experienced cells was not possible.

Through a sample-barcoded 5' primer and a J-beta primer mix, a second PCR was run for roughly 7 to 11 cycles. TCRdb re-called the 5' RACE reads with MiXCR, one entry per CDR3 protein. This sample has over 1,300,000 distinct CDR3 sequences; roughly 59% occur once, and the top ten carry more than 6%. V was pared by 1 base and J by 6 bases, with 9 bases of the junction left unmatched. The CDR3 contains 17 residues. Germline V CDR1 and CDR2: LNHNV, YYDKDF (reference sequence). The J gene is TRBJ2-3, the V gene TRBV15; TRBD2 agrees at 11 bases. The receptor was isolated from a man between 18 and 29 years old in good health. Sequenced material: blood. CDR3 DNA: TGTGCCACCAGCAGAGTCCCTAGCGGGGGGAACTCGGATACGCAGTATTTT. Encoded protein: CATSRVPSGGNSDTQYF.